Here is one TCR beta chain with its context. Germline CDR1 SGHNT, CDR2 YYREEE (reference sequence). The CDR3 extends over 14 amino acids. V was clipped by 3 bases and J by 0 bases; unmatched bases: 3. This specimen belongs to a study of T cell responses to AZD1222 COVID-19 vaccine. The table came from immunoSEQ multiplex PCR; TCRdb's copy has only in-frame clones and leaves some out. The data contain 130,000 or so clones, approximately 93% of them singletons. Material: peripheral blood, obtained on day 0 of MenACWY control vaccination. The TCR originated in an adult in good health. The chain is built from TRBV5-4 and TRBJ2-7; TRBD1 agrees at 7 bases. Written as DNA, the CDR3 is TGTGCCAGCAGCTCCCGGGACAGCTCCTACGAGCAGTACTTC. Protein sequence: CASSSRDSSYEQYF.